This TCR beta chain was identified during a study of control samples from healthy donors and cancer patients. Assay: immunoSEQ multiplex PCR; the TCRdb copy retains only in-frame clones and omits some. The data show some 170,000 clones, roughly 95% seen once. Trimming removed 0 bases at V and 0 bases at J, with 15 bases between. CDR3 length: 17 residues. The germline V gene encodes CDR1 SGHDT and CDR2 YYEEEE. Sequencing was carried out using blood. The V and J genes are TRBV5-6 and TRBJ1-1; TRBD1 might be the D (6 bases). This receptor was taken from a woman in her twenties or thirties in good health. CDR3 amino acids: CASSLAGGARMNTEAFF. CDR3 coding DNA: TGTGCCAGCAGCTTGGCGGGGGGGGCACGAATGAACACTGAAGCTTTCTTT.